The rows below give T cell receptor beta chains drawn from one sample of a study of immune heterogeneity within non-small cell lung tumors. TCRdb itself ran the multiplex PCR reads through MiXCR, one entry per CDR3 protein. The data show 1,900 or so distinct CDR3 sequences, around 21% seen once. Input material: lung tumor tissue. The receptor source for this set is a woman aged 50 to 60 with non-small cell lung cancer. The CDR3 runs from the conserved cysteine through the conserved F or W. D genes are given only for firm matches. Clone size is stated in some rows and not others, as once, few, many or a class when expanded.

D gene	V gene	clone size	J gene	CDR3 DNA	CDR3 protein
.	TRBV6-2/TRBV6-3	.	TRBJ1-3	TGTGCCAGCAGCATAACCGGGTGGGGGCCAAGCTCTGGAAACACCATATATTTT	CASSITGWGPSSGNTIYF
.	TRBV7-8	.	TRBJ2-1	TGTGCCAGCAGCGGAGCTCTATTTCGGGGAAATAATGAGCCGTTCTTC	CASSGALFRGNNEPFF
.	TRBV20-1	large	TRBJ1-5	TGCAGTGCTAGCGCCCTGGACCATAATCAGCCCCAGCATTTT	CSASALDHNQPQHF
TRBD1	TRBV19	medium-sized	TRBJ1-5	TGTGCCAGTACCTGGTCGGACAGGGGGTATCAGCCCCAGCATTTT	CASTWSDRGYQPQHF
TRBD1	TRBV24-1	large	TRBJ1-5	TGTGCCACCAGTGAGACAGGGGGCATCAATCAGCCCCAGCATTTT	CATSETGGINQPQHF
.	TRBV5-8	.	TRBJ2-5	TGTGCCAGCAGCCCTAAGGGGATGAGAGGAGAGACCCAGTACTTC	CASSPKGMRGETQYF
.	TRBV18	large	TRBJ2-2	TGTGCCAGCTCACCAGGACCATCGAACACCGGGGAGCTGTTTTTT	CASSPGPSNTGELFF
TRBD1	TRBV3-1	.	TRBJ2-7	TGTGCCAGCAGCCGTTGGACAGGGCCGTCCTACGAGCAGTACTTC	CASSRWTGPSYEQYF
TRBD1	TRBV11-2	.	TRBJ2-5	TGTGCCAGCGGAATCCAGGGGGTCGGGACCCAGTACTTC	CASGIQGVGTQYF
.	TRBV11-2	large	TRBJ2-7	TGTGCCAGCAGCTCGTTGCAGGGGCGAGTCGGCTACGAGCAGTACTTC	CASSSLQGRVGYEQYF
TRBD1	TRBV12-3/TRBV12-4	large	TRBJ1-6	TGTGCCAGCAGTTACAGGGGTTCACCCCTCCACTTT	CASSYRGSPLHF
TRBD2	TRBV6-2/TRBV6-3	.	TRBJ2-4	TGTGCCAGCAGTTTGGCTAGCGGAAACATTCAGTACTTC	CASSLASGNIQYF
.	TRBV6-2/TRBV6-3	medium-sized	TRBJ2-1	TGTGCCAGCAGTTACCCCCAGCGGAACTACAATGAGCAGTTCTTC	CASSYPQRNYNEQFF
.	TRBV11-1	large	TRBJ2-7	TGTGCCAGCAGTGGGCTTTCGAGGGAGCAGTACTTC	CASSGLSREQYF
.	TRBV6-1	medium-sized	TRBJ1-2	TGTGCCAGCGGGGCAGGGGTGTATGGCTACACCTTC	CASGAGVYGYTF
TRBD1	TRBV29-1	.	TRBJ1-2	TGCAGCGTTGATACAGGGGGCGATGAAGGCTACACCTTC	CSVDTGGDEGYTF
TRBD2	TRBV5-1	medium-sized	TRBJ2-3	TGCGCCAGCAGCTTGGGACTAGCGGGAGTGTTTAGCACAGATACGCAGTATTTT	CASSLGLAGVFSTDTQYF
TRBD1	TRBV20-1	few	TRBJ1-1	TGCAGTGCTAGAGATCTCCCCCCCTCGGCGAGACAGGGGGCGCTTTCTTGGACTGAAGCTTTCTTT	CSARDLPPSARQGALSWTEAFF
.	TRBV29-1	few	TRBJ2-3	TGCAGCGTCCGACGGGGAGGAGATACGCAGTATTTT	CSVRRGGDTQYF
.	TRBV20-1	medium-sized	TRBJ1-5	TGCAGTGCTAGAAGTCGGAATAGCAATCAGCCCCAGCATTTT	CSARSRNSNQPQHF
.	TRBV7-9	.	TRBJ2-1	TGTGCCAGCAGCCCCCCGGAGGGTTACAATGAGCAGTTCTTC	CASSPPEGYNEQFF
.	TRBV12-3/TRBV12-4	medium-sized	TRBJ1-1	TGTGCCAGCACGTGGGGGGGGGACACTGAAGCTTTCTTT	CASTWGGDTEAFF
TRBD2	TRBV7-2	medium-sized	TRBJ2-2	TGTGCCAGCAGCCTGGCGGGGGGAGCAACCGGGGAGCTGTTTTTT	CASSLAGGATGELFF
TRBD1	TRBV28	medium-sized	TRBJ1-4	TGTGCCAGCAGAACAGGGGTGGCTAATGAAAAACTGTTTTTT	CASRTGVANEKLFF
.	TRBV5-6	medium-sized	TRBJ2-5	TGTGCCAGCAGCTTGAACCACTGGATTTGGAGACTAAAAGAGACCCAGTACTTC	CASSLNHWIWRLKETQYF
.	TRBV3-1	.	TRBJ2-7	TGTGCCAGCAGCCAAGGTAGTTGGATAAGGAACTCCTACGAGCAGTACTTC	CASSQGSWIRNSYEQYF
TRBD2	TRBV20-1	.	TRBJ2-4	TGCAGTGCTAGTCAAGGTGCACTAGCGGGAGGGGGGAACATTCAGTACTTC	CSASQGALAGGGNIQYF
TRBD1	TRBV20-1	medium-sized	TRBJ2-7	TGCAGTGCCAAGATCCGGGACAGCCACTACGAGCAGTACTTC	CSAKIRDSHYEQYF
.	TRBV2	few	TRBJ1-4	TGTGCCAGCAGTGCAGGGTGGAGAGGGGAAAAACTGTTTTTT	CASSAGWRGEKLFF
.	TRBV6-2/TRBV6-3	medium-sized	TRBJ2-5	TGTGCCAGCACTGACTCCCAAGAGACCCAGTACTTC	CASTDSQETQYF
.	TRBV5-1	medium-sized	TRBJ1-1	TGCGCCAGCAGCCACGACCTGAACACTGAAGCTTTCTTT	CASSHDLNTEAFF
.	TRBV2	medium-sized	TRBJ1-1	TGTGCCAGCACGGGGGGGGGCACTTTGAACACTGAAGCTTTCTTT	CASTGGGTLNTEAFF
.	TRBV30	.	TRBJ2-1	TGTGCCTGGAGAAGCTACAATGAGCAGTTCTTC	CAWRSYNEQFF
TRBD2	TRBV2	.	TRBJ2-5	TGTGCCAGCAGGGAAGCGGGGGGGCAAGAGACCCAGTACTTC	CASREAGGQETQYF
.	TRBV7-3	few	TRBJ2-2	TGTGCCAGCAGCATAGCCCCCGTGGGCGGGGAGCTGTTTTTT	CASSIAPVGGELFF
.	TRBV3-2	medium-sized	TRBJ2-3	TGTGCCAGCAGCCAACCCGTGGCAGGGGGCATGACAGATACGCAGTATTTT	CASSQPVAGGMTDTQYF
TRBD1	TRBV12-5	medium-sized	TRBJ2-1	TGTGCTAGTGGTTTGGTTACACCCGGGACAGTAAATGAGCAGTTCTTC	CASGLVTPGTVNEQFF
TRBD2	TRBV20-1	few	TRBJ2-5	TGCAGTGCTATCCGGAGGACTAGCGAACAAGAGACCCAGTACTTC	CSAIRRTSEQETQYF
.	TRBV28	large	TRBJ2-1	TGTGCCAGCAATGGATTCGGTGGGTCCTACAATGAGCAGTTCTTC	CASNGFGGSYNEQFF
.	TRBV10-1	medium-sized	TRBJ2-1	TGCGCCAGCAGTGAAGGTGGCCCTTACAATGAGCAGTTCTTC	CASSEGGPYNEQFF
.	TRBV27	medium-sized	TRBJ2-5	TGTGCCAGCAGCCTCTGGGGAGGAGAGACCCAGTACTTC	CASSLWGGETQYF
.	TRBV5-5	.	TRBJ1-2	TGTGCCAGCAGCCCACAGGGTAGTCGCTACACCTTC	CASSPQGSRYTF
.	TRBV4-3	.	TRBJ2-3	TGCGCCAGCATCCAAGATACATGGGACACAGATACGCAGTATTTT	CASIQDTWDTDTQYF
.	TRBV5-1	medium-sized	TRBJ2-1	TGCGCCAGCAGCTTGACAAGGCCAAGCAATGAGCAGTTCTTC	CASSLTRPSNEQFF
TRBD2	TRBV3-1	few	TRBJ2-3	TGTGCCAGCAACAAAGCGGGAGGGCCGGGAGATACGCAGTATTTT	CASNKAGGPGDTQYF
TRBD1	TRBV27	medium-sized	TRBJ1-6	TGTGCCAGCAGTTTAGGCAGGGGGGAACATAATTCACCCCTCCACTTT	CASSLGRGEHNSPLHF
.	TRBV11-2	few	TRBJ2-2	TGTGCCACCCCGGTTGCCCGGCAGATGAACACCGGGGAGCTGTTTTTT	CATPVARQMNTGELFF
.	TRBV18	large	TRBJ1-2	TGTGCCAGCTCCCCTGGGGGAGCTTCTAACTATGGCTACACCTTC	CASSPGGASNYGYTF